One and the same sample provided the 32 T cell receptor beta chains below, sequenced in a study of multiple sclerosis patients with progressive multifocal leukoencephalopathy. Time point noted: before natalizumab initiation. Using immunoSEQ multiplex PCR, the repertoire was profiled, and TCRdb retains in-frame clones only, with some absent. This sample carries some 30,000 clones, 70% to 90% of them seen once, and the ten largest clones take over 0.95%. The sequenced material came from PBMCs. These receptors were collected from a human donor with multiple sclerosis.

This clone was recorded a few times. The chain employs TRBV4-3 and TRBJ1-3, with TRBD1 identical over 9 bases. The CDR3 contains 16 residues. The germline CDR1 and CDR2 sequences are LGHNA and YSLEER. With 3 bases clipped from V and 4 bases from J, the junction kept 7 bases outside the gene matches. The CDR3, as DNA: TGCGCCAGCAGCCACCGCTCGGGACAGGGCGGAAACACCATATATTTT. As protein: CASSHRSGQGGNTIYF.

The V call is TRBV5-8, the J call TRBJ2-7; D is tentatively TRBD1 or TRBD2 (5 bases each). This CDR3 is built from 13 residues. The germline V and J ends were trimmed by 2 bases and 6 bases, with 12 bases remaining between them. Germline CDR1 is SGHTS and CDR2 is YDEGEE. As DNA, the CDR3 is TGTGCCAGCAGCTTCCCCCGGGACCGCGAGCAGTACTTC. It specifies CASSFPRDREQYF.

The chain links TRBV9 to TRBJ2-2; D is possibly TRBD2 (5 bases). The V gene lost 0 bases and the J gene lost 3 bases, with 9 bases spanning the gap. In germline, CDR1 is SGDLS, CDR2 YYNGEE. The CDR3 runs 15 residues. CDR3 sequence (DNA): TGTGCCAGCAGCGTAGCCCTAGCTTACACCGGGGAGCTGTTTTTT. Translation gives CASSVALAYTGELFF.

The V and J genes are TRBV28 and TRBJ1-1; D uncertain. Germline CDR1 and CDR2: MDHEN and SYDVKM. This CDR3 has 12 residues. Trimming shortened V by 8 bases and J by 5 bases, and 12 bases separated the two germline ends. The DNA of the CDR3 is TGTGCCAGCCACACGGGAACAACTGAAGCTTTCTTT. Translation gives CASHTGTTEAFF.

This clone has a single count. The CDR3 ends on some other residue instead of the conserved phenylalanine or tryptophan, so this is likely a read error. No DNA is shown, since the ends of the CDR3 on it are uncertain; the CDR3 is the one TCRdb lists. The genes are TRBV7-2 and TRBJ2-4; the table gives TRBD1 as D, unverified against the DNA. CDR1 is SGHTA and CDR2 is FQGNSA in the germline V gene. Termini included, the CDR3 measures 11 amino acids. The CDR3 reads CASTISDRPPN.

The chain links TRBV15 to TRBJ2-7; a possible D gene is TRBD2 (7 bases). Germline assignment: CDR1 LNHNV and CDR2 YYDKDF (reference sequence). The CDR3 spans 14 residues. Trimming pared 0 bases from V and 6 bases from J, leaving 12 bases between. The CDR3 nucleotides read TGTGCCACCAGCAGAGAATACAGGGAGGGCGAGCAGTACTTC. Amino acids: CATSREYREGEQYF.

The rearrangement uses TRBV4-1 and TRBJ1-3; a weak D match, TRBD1 (6 bases). CDR1 and CDR2 (germline): MGHRA, YSYEKL. V lost 0 bases to trimming and J lost 0 bases, with 9 bases between them. This CDR3 spans 16 amino acids. The CDR3, as DNA: TGCGCCAGCAGCCAAGACCGGACAGCCTCTGGAAACACCATATATTTT. Translated, it gives CASSQDRTASGNTIYF.

The rearrangement uses TRBV10-3 and TRBJ2-5; a weak D match, TRBD2 (6 bases). CDR1 is ENHRY, CDR2 SYGVKD, per germline. The CDR3 totals 14 residues. Trimming pared 3 bases from V and 7 bases from J, leaving 15 bases between. This chain's CDR3 is CAISDNPTGGTQYF. The CDR3 DNA sequence: TGTGCCATCAGTGACAACCCGACCGGGGGGACCCAGTACTTC.

This chain uses TRBV2 with TRBJ1-3; D is undetermined. Trimming took 3 bases from V and 1 from J, leaving 4 bases between them. The CDR3 length is 13 residues. From germline, CDR1 is SNHLY and CDR2 FYNNEI. CDR3 protein: CASSDWSGNTIYF. CDR3 nucleotides: TGTGCCAGCAGTGATTGGTCTGGAAACACCATATATTTT.

Worth noting for this clone: The CDR3 end shows no conserved phenylalanine or tryptophan, and so a read error is likely. The rearrangement uses TRBV27 and TRBJ1-5; TRBD1 aligns across 8 bases. The junction had 1 base not matched to a gene; V was cut back by 4 bases and J by 2 bases. CDR1 is MNHEY, CDR2 SMNVEV, per germline (reference sequence). The CDR3 runs 14 residues. CDR3 region: CASSSDRGNQPQHL. CDR3 coding DNA: TGTGCCAGCAGTTCGGACAGGGGCAATCAGCCCCAGCATCTT.

This clone was seen a single time. The genes are TRBV14 and TRBJ2-3; D gene ambiguous. The V gene lost 1 base and the J gene lost 0 bases, with 8 bases spanning the gap. Germline V CDR1 and CDR2: SGHDN, FVKESK. CDR3 size: 15 residues. CDR3 region: CASSQGPISTDTQYF. DNA of the CDR3: TGTGCCAGCAGCCAAGGCCCAATTAGCACAGATACGCAGTATTTT.

The chain joins TRBV6-6 to TRBJ2-1; TRBD2 matches at 9 bases. CDR3 length: 16 residues. Germline V gene data show CDR1 as MNHNY and CDR2 as SVGAGI (reference sequence). V shed 6 bases and J 2 bases; nucleotides not matched to a gene: 8. The CDR3 spells CASSPLSGGTYNEQFF. In DNA form, the CDR3 reads TGTGCCAGCAGCCCACTTAGCGGGGGTACCTACAATGAGCAGTTCTTC.

V usage is TRBV30 and J usage is TRBJ1-2; 11 positions agree with TRBD1. The CDR3 consists of 13 residues. Germline V lookup: CDR1 GTSNPN, CDR2 SVGIG (reference sequence). Trimming cost V 2 bases and J 6 bases; bases outside gene matches: 2. DNA for the CDR3: TGTGCCTGGAGTCGGACAGGGGGCGATGGCTACACCTTC. This codes for CAWSRTGGDGYTF.

The chain is built from TRBV19 and TRBJ2-6, with D perhaps TRBD2 (6 bases). The CDR3 runs 19 residues. From germline, CDR1 is LNHDA and CDR2 SQIVND (reference sequence). The germline V and J ends were trimmed by 3 bases and 5 bases, with 23 bases remaining between them. CDR3 coding DNA: TGTGCCAGTAGTATCCCGACCCTTGGGACTTTTCGTAGGGCCAACGTCCTGACTTTC. It encodes CASSIPTLGTFRRANVLTF. Based on the CDR3 plus reference TRBV19 and TRBJ2-6, the full variable domain is DGGITQSPKYLFRKEGQNVTLSCEQNLNHDAMYWYRQDPGQGLRLIYYSQIVNDFQKGDIAEGYSVSREKKESFPLTVTSAQKNPTAFYLCASSIPTLGTFRRANVLTFGAGSRLTVL.

This chain joins TRBV7-9 and TRBJ2-1, with 14 bases identical to TRBD2. V gave up 4 bases and J gave up 8 bases; unmatched junction bases: 4. Germline V gene sequence: CDR1 SEHNR, CDR2 FQNEAQ (reference sequence). The length of the CDR3 is 15 residues. CDR3 sequence: CASSSGLAGEDEQFF. The CDR3 DNA is TGTGCCAGCAGCTCGGGACTAGCGGGGGAGGATGAGCAGTTCTTC.

The CDR3 loop reads CASSADRGKTDTQYF. DNA for the CDR3: TGTGCCAGCAGTGCGGACAGGGGAAAGACAGATACGCAGTATTTT. The chain combines TRBV6-4 with TRBJ2-3; 9 positions agree with TRBD1. This CDR3 is 15 amino acids long. With 4 bases clipped from V and 3 bases from J, the junction kept 5 bases outside the gene matches. CDR1 is MRHNA, CDR2 SNTAGT, per germline.

This chain links TRBV7-8 with TRBJ2-1, with D uncertain. Per the germline V gene, CDR1 is SGHVS and CDR2 is FQNEAQ. This CDR3 is 13 amino acids long. V shed 2 bases and J shed 4 bases, with 6 bases lying between them. The CDR3 coding sequence is TGTGCCAGCAGCTTAAGGAGATACAATGAGCAGTTCTTC. This translates into CASSLRRYNEQFF.

This clone was seen a handful of times. The genes are TRBV6-5 and TRBJ2-7, with 12 bases that match TRBD1. Losses at the gene ends were 5 bases for V and 4 bases for J; bases not matched to a gene: 3. CDR3 length equals 14 residues. Germline V gene data show CDR1 as MNHEY and CDR2 as SVGAGI. The CDR3 DNA sequence: TGTGCCAGCAGTCCGGGACAGGGGGCGTACGAGCAGTACTTC. Translation: CASSPGQGAYEQYF.

This sequence joins TRBV19 and TRBJ1-1; 7 bases agree with TRBD1. The CDR3 is 12 residues long. V lost 5 bases, J lost 4 bases, and 1 base stayed unmatched. Per germline, CDR1 LNHDA and CDR2 SQIVND (reference sequence). CDR3 nucleotides: TGTGCCAGTAGTGACAGGGTCACTGAAGCTTTCTTT. Translated: CASSDRVTEAFF.

This sequence joins TRBV11-2 and TRBJ1-2; no firm D call. CDR1 and CDR2 from the germline V gene are SGHAT and FQNNGV. Trimming pared 2 bases from V and 7 bases from J, leaving 11 bases between. CDR3 length equals 13 residues. The CDR3 coding sequence is TGTGCCAGCAGCTTAACCGGGAGTCGTGGCTACACCTTC. Its protein product is CASSLTGSRGYTF.

The gene calls are TRBV7-9 and TRBJ2-7; TRBD2 is a possible D gene (6 bases). V lost 5 bases, J lost 5 bases, and 16 bases lay in between. The CDR3 length is 14 residues. The germline V gene has CDR1 SEHNR and CDR2 FQNEAQ (reference sequence). The CDR3 DNA is TGTGCCAGCAGCCCCCTTTGGGGGGACCACGAGCAGTACTTC. This gives the protein CASSPLWGDHEQYF.

The table lists this clone with a few counts. This chain links TRBV20-1 with TRBJ1-1; a weak D match, TRBD1 (6 bases). Looked up from germline, CDR1 is DFQATT and CDR2 is SNEGSKA (reference sequence). The length of the CDR3 is 9 residues. V gave up 2 bases and J gave up 11 bases, with 6 bases separating them. The CDR3 region is CSARTGAFF. CDR3 nucleotide sequence: TGCAGTGCTAGAACAGGGGCTTTCTTT.

The V and J genes are TRBV11-2 and TRBJ1-1; TRBD1 aligns across 7 bases. J lost 0 bases, V lost 3 bases, and 7 bases had no gene match. This CDR3 comprises 16 residues. In germline, CDR1 is SGHAT, CDR2 FQNNGV. CDR3: CASSLGRDSMNTEAFF. Written as DNA, the CDR3 is TGTGCCAGCAGCTTGGGCCGGGACAGCATGAACACTGAAGCTTTCTTT.

The chain carries TRBV18 and TRBJ1-1; 8 positions match TRBD1. CDR3 length equals 15 residues. CDR1 KGHSH and CDR2 LQKENI come from the germline V gene. V shed 2 bases and J 11 bases; nucleotides not matched to a gene: 13. The CDR3 region is CASSPYRGAEEGAFF. The CDR3 nucleotides are TGTGCCAGCTCACCATACAGGGGGGCCGAAGAGGGGGCTTTCTTT.

The chain recombines TRBV5-4 with TRBJ2-1; D gene unclear. Trimming took off 1 base at V and 3 bases at J, with 11 bases between the two ends. Germline CDR1 reads SGHNT; CDR2 reads YYREEE (reference sequence). The CDR3 loop spans 15 amino acids. The CDR3 sequence: CASSLTTLGYNEQFF. The CDR3 DNA reads as TGTGCCAGCAGCTTGACGACCCTTGGCTACAATGAGCAGTTCTTC.

This clone has more than one count but fewer than ten. V is TRBV10-2 and J is TRBJ2-3; 7 bases are shared with TRBD2. Germline V lookup: CDR1 WSHSY, CDR2 SAAADI. The V and J ends lost 5 bases and 11 bases, in that order; junction bases with no gene match: 4. This CDR3 has 11 amino acids. CDR3 nucleotide sequence: TGCGCCAGCAGTTCGTCGGGGGGGCAGTATTTT. This translates into CASSSSGGQYF.

The sample holds one count of this clone. This rearrangement joins TRBV9 to TRBJ1-1; maybe TRBD1 (6 bases). This CDR3 spans 15 amino acids. V dropped 0 bases and J dropped 1 base, with 10 bases sitting between them. Germline V gene data show CDR1 as SGDLS and CDR2 as YYNGEE. CDR3: CASSVGLGQNTEAFF. In nucleotides, the CDR3 is TGTGCCAGCAGCGTAGGGTTGGGACAGAACACTGAAGCTTTCTTT. Together with reference TRBV9 and TRBJ1-1, the CDR3 gives the full variable domain: DSGVTQTPKHLITATGQRVTLRCSPRSGDLSVYWYQQSLDQGLQFLIQYYNGEERAKGNILERFSAQQFPDLHSELNLSSLELGDSALYFCASSVGLGQNTEAFFGQGTRLTVV.

This clone appeared a few times. The chain uses TRBV7-2 and TRBJ2-6; D is possibly TRBD1 (5 bases). The CDR3 extends over 14 amino acids. CDR1 and CDR2 from the germline V gene are SGHTA and FQGNSA. Between the trimmed V and J ends, which lost 5 bases and 3 bases, there was a span of 8 bases. This CDR3 is CASSVQGGANVLTF. The CDR3 bases are TGTGCCAGCAGCGTCCAGGGTGGGGCCAACGTCCTGACTTTC. The whole variable domain, remainder taken from reference TRBV7-2 and TRBJ2-6, is GAGVSQSPSNKVTEKGKDVELRCDPISGHTALYWYRQSLGQGLEFLIYFQGNSAPDKSGLPSDRFSAERTGGSVSTLTIQRTQQEDSAVYLCASSVQGGANVLTFGAGSRLTVL.

This chain joins TRBV11-2 and TRBJ2-5; D gene unclear. CDR3 length equals 11 residues. Germline CDR1 is SGHAT and CDR2 is FQNNGV. V was clipped by 4 bases and J by 3 bases, with 3 bases between them. The DNA for the CDR3 is TGTGCCAGCAGCTCAAAAGAGACCCAGTACTTC. Residues: CASSSKETQYF.

The genes are TRBV10-2 and TRBJ1-2, with TRBD1 matching over 9 bases. Germline CDR1 is WSHSY and CDR2 is SAAADI. This CDR3 contains 14 residues. J gave up 3 bases and V 6 bases, and 5 bases lay outside the gene matches. In DNA form, the CDR3 reads TGCGCCAGCAGCATACAGGGGGCCGACTATGGCTACACCTTC. Protein product: CASSIQGADYGYTF.

This chain joins TRBV2 and TRBJ1-5; no reliable D call. This CDR3 has 13 amino acids. V was pared by 6 bases and J by 0 bases, with 6 bases between. Germline V lookup: CDR1 SNHLY, CDR2 FYNNEI. The CDR3 DNA reads TGTGCCAGCAGATCCGATAGCAATCAGCCCCAGCATTTT. Residues: CASRSDSNQPQHF. Supplemented by reference TRBV2 and TRBJ1-5, the full variable domain reads EPEVTQTPSHQVTQMGQEVILRCVPISNHLYFYWYRQILGQKVEFLVSFYNNEISEKSEIFDDQFSVERPDGSNFTLKIRSTKLEDSAMYFCASRSDSNQPQHFGDGTRLSIL.

This chain links TRBV4-3 with TRBJ1-2; D is unresolved. Germline lookup yields CDR1 LGHNA and CDR2 YSLEER. The length of the CDR3 is 14 residues. Between the trimmed V and J ends, which lost 0 bases and 8 bases, there was a span of 13 bases. The CDR3 loop is CASSQDSGGYGYTF. The CDR3 region has the DNA TGCGCCAGCAGCCAAGATTCGGGAGGGTACGGCTACACCTTC.